This T cell receptor (beta chain) was observed in a study of T cell responses to AZD1222 COVID-19 vaccine. In its sample, this clone was seen once. Antigen unknown. The method was immunoSEQ multiplex PCR; TCRdb's version includes in-frame clones alone and lacks a portion of them. Of 100,000 to 150,000 clones listed, about 90% were seen once; the top ten hold 4.4%. Trimming pared 0 bases from V and 3 bases from J, leaving 18 bases between. Germline-derived CDR1 and CDR2 are LNHDA and SQIVND (reference sequence). The CDR3 runs to 18 residues. General study results and limits: The donor cohort was predominantly white British with a female majority, and clonal diversity may have been underestimated.

This specimen consisted of peripheral blood, obtained on day 0 of MenACWY control vaccination. The sequence came from an adult in good health. This chain connects TRBV19 to TRBJ2-1; D may be TRBD1 (6 bases). The CDR3 sequence: CASSIESMTGNLYNEQFF. In nucleotides, the CDR3 is TGTGCCAGTAGTATAGAGTCGATGACAGGCAACCTCTACAATGAGCAGTTCTTC.